One sample yielded the 12 T cell receptor beta chains listed below, sequenced in a study of persistence of HIV-infected CD4 T cells. Sequencing used immunoSEQ version 4 in survey mode. Here immunoSEQ multiplex PCR was the method, and the copy in TCRdb shows in-frame clones only, minus some. Found here are 30,000 to 45,000 clones, around 86% of them singletons; the top ten hold 0.9% to 1%. No antigen is known for these receptors. Cells were stimulated with overlapping HIV-1 Gag 15-mer peptides. Sorted nonresponding memory CD4+ T cells were CD40L-negative, CD69-negative, CD45RO-high. Here the sequenced sample was cultured CD4+ T cells from PBMCs, taken from a patient who received antiretroviral therapy. The receptors stem from an adult with HIV. The donor label of this sample is uncertain.

V and J are TRBV30 and TRBJ1-1, with D uncertain. Germline CDR1 reads GTSNPN; CDR2 reads SVGIG (reference sequence). This CDR3 spans 11 amino acids. V was shortened by 2 bases and J by 0 bases, with 1 base between the two germline ends. The CDR3 reads CAWSLNTEAFF. In DNA form, the CDR3 reads TGTGCCTGGAGTCTGAACACTGAAGCTTTCTTT.

This chain joins TRBV11-1 and TRBJ2-7; no firm D call. This CDR3 comprises 11 residues. The V gene's germline CDR1 is SGHAT and CDR2 FQDESV (reference sequence). The V gene lost 3 bases and the J gene lost 0 bases, with 0 bases spanning the gap. The CDR3 loop reads CASSFSYEQYF. The CDR3 nucleotides are TGTGCCAGCAGCTTCTCCTACGAGCAGTACTTC.

This chain joins TRBV12-3 or TRBV12-4 and TRBJ1-1; D unresolved. V lost 7 bases to trimming and J lost 11 bases, with 20 bases between them. The CDR3 runs 13 residues. CDR3 loop: CASTREIRIGAFF. The DNA of the CDR3 is TGTGCCAGCACCCGAGAGATTAGGATTGGGGCTTTCTTT.

J is TRBJ2-2 and V is TRBV5-1; 9 bases fit TRBD1. V was pared by 4 bases and J by 5 bases, with 6 bases of the junction left unmatched. Per germline, CDR1 SGHRS and CDR2 YFSETQ. The CDR3 length is 15 residues. The CDR3 coding sequence is TGCGCCAGCAGCGTACCCGGGACAGGGACCGGGGAGCTGTTTTTT. It encodes CASSVPGTGTGELFF.

This clone has just a few counts. The J gene is TRBJ1-4, the V gene TRBV9; 8 bases fit TRBD1. The CDR3 is 16 residues long. V was clipped by 4 bases and J by 7 bases; unmatched bases: 12. Per the germline V gene, CDR1 is SGDLS and CDR2 is YYNGEE. In DNA form, the CDR3 reads TGTGCCAGCAGCCAAGGACAGGGTAGGTGGAGTGAAAAACTGTTTTTT. Translating it yields CASSQGQGRWSEKLFF. The whole variable domain, filled in from reference TRBV9 and TRBJ1-4, reads DSGVTQTPKHLITATGQRVTLRCSPRSGDLSVYWYQQSLDQGLQFLIQYYNGEERAKGNILERFSAQQFPDLHSELNLSSLELGDSALYFCASSQGQGRWSEKLFFGSGTQLSVL.

The chain is built from TRBV10-1 and TRBJ1-1; D remains ambiguous. V lost 6 bases and J lost 0, with 8 bases in between. This CDR3 has 13 residues. Germline CDR1 reads WNHNN; CDR2 reads SYGVQD (reference sequence). The CDR3: CASSLTVNTEAFF. The CDR3 DNA reads TGCGCCAGCAGCCTGACGGTGAACACTGAAGCTTTCTTT.

Only a few counts were recorded for this clone. The chain links TRBV3-1 (or the pseudogene TRBV3-2) to TRBJ1-1; D remains unclear. The germline gives CDR1 LGHDT, CDR2 YNNKEL (reference sequence). This CDR3 spans 14 amino acids. V shed 1 base and J shed 4 bases, with 10 bases lying between them. The CDR3 region is CASSQGRPTTEAFF. The CDR3 region has the DNA TGTGCCAGCAGCCAAGGACGGCCAACCACTGAAGCTTTCTTT.

The chain recombines TRBV5-1 with TRBJ1-2, with a weak D call TRBD1 (5 bases). Between the trimmed V and J ends, which lost 0 bases and 2 bases, there was a span of 8 bases. Germline-derived CDR1 and CDR2 are SGHRS and YFSETQ. CDR3 length: 14 amino acids. CDR3 sequence: CASSLEPGNYGYTF. CDR3 DNA sequence: TGCGCCAGCAGCTTGGAACCAGGGAACTATGGCTACACCTTC.

Concerning this clone itself: Other DNA sequences in the same sample also yield this CDR3. V usage is TRBV29-1 and J usage is TRBJ1-2; 7 bases are a match to TRBD1. The CDR3 extends over 12 amino acids. V lost 6 bases and J lost 1; bases outside the gene matches: 2. The germline V gene encodes CDR1 SQVTM and CDR2 ANQGSEA. For the CDR3, the DNA is TGCAGCGTATCAGGGGGTAACTATGGCTACACCTTC. Amino acids: CSVSGGNYGYTF.

The chain employs TRBV10-3 and TRBJ2-5, with a possible D match to TRBD2 (6 bases). The CDR3 runs 13 residues. Per germline, CDR1 ENHRY and CDR2 SYGVKD. The V end was cut by 0 bases, the J end by 4 bases, with 6 bases between. CDR3 in amino acids: CAISESGGETQYF. CDR3 nucleotide sequence: TGTGCCATCAGTGAGTCGGGAGGAGAGACCCAGTACTTC.

This sequence joins TRBV11-2 and TRBJ1-3; 8 bases agree with TRBD1. Germline V gene sequence: CDR1 SGHAT, CDR2 FQNNGV. V lost 2 bases and J lost 0; bases outside the gene matches: 9. The CDR3 spans 18 residues. CDR3 loop: CASSLTRRQGFSGNTIYF. For the CDR3, the DNA is TGTGCCAGCAGCTTAACTAGACGACAGGGGTTCTCTGGAAACACCATATATTTT.

The rearrangement uses TRBV7-2 and TRBJ2-5, with 8 bases matching TRBD2. Germline V gene lookup returns CDR1 SGHTA and CDR2 FQGNSA. There are 16 residues in the CDR3. The junction had 10 bases not matched to a gene; V was cut back by 3 bases and J by 4 bases. The CDR3 DNA reads as TGTGCCAGCAGCTTGGCTCCTCCGGGGGGGAGAGAGACCCAGTACTTC. The encoded protein is CASSLAPPGGRETQYF.